Included here is one T cell receptor beta chain sequence, with context. Its specificity is not known. This sample was taken from a study of regulatory T cells in long-lasting Graves disease. The wider study: Antithyroid drugs had been taken under 3 months by newly diagnosed Graves' patients.

Time point meaning: newly diagnosed GD, antithyroid drugs for less than 3 months. Extracted RNA from PBMCs served as the source of the TCR library. Criteria from the American Thyroid Association guidelines were applied to diagnose Graves' disease. Patients hailed from an endocrinology department in Xi'an, China. TCR beta libraries were built with iRepertoire HTBI primers and Arm-PCR of CDR3 regions. TCRdb used MiXCR to reprocess the multiplex PCR reads, holding one entry per CDR3 protein. Of 450,000 to 650,000 distinct CDR3 sequences listed, approximately 16% are singletons. The CDR3 contains 14 residues. Germline V gene data show CDR1 as MNHEY and CDR2 as SVGEGT. The junction had 8 bases not matched to a gene; V was cut back by 4 bases and J by 8 bases. Study outcomes and limitations: Reduced TCR diversity was observed in persistent Graves' patients versus newly diagnosed patients.

The data were also submitted as part of a second study, on T cells in Graves' hyperthyroidism and ophthalmopathy.

The sequences come from peripheral blood mononuclear cells (PBMCs), collected at new diagnosis, from a patient treated with antithyroid drugs. The sequence derives from a woman aged 40 to 65 with Graves disease. The rearrangement links TRBV6-2 or TRBV6-3 to TRBJ2-3, with 8 positions matching TRBD1. Here the CDR3 reads CASSLDRDSVTQYF. Written as DNA, the CDR3 is TGTGCCAGCAGTTTGGACAGGGACTCGGTTACGCAGTATTTT.